A single sample is the source of the 11 T cell receptor beta chains below, sequenced in a study of blood T cells in healthy people across ages. It was with a sample-barcoded 5' primer and a J-beta primer mix that a second PCR of roughly 7 to 12 cycles was run. TCRdb reprocessed the 5' RACE reads via MiXCR and lists one record per CDR3 protein. Of almost 1 million distinct CDR3 sequences in the sample, 51% were seen once. Material for sequencing was blood. The source of these receptors is a woman aged 60 to 75 in good health.

The table lists this clonotype with a few counts. V and J are TRBV10-3 and TRBJ2-3, with unresolved D. Trimming took off 4 bases at V and 5 bases at J, with 10 bases between the two ends. CDR3 length equals 13 residues. Germline lookup yields CDR1 ENHRY and CDR2 SYGVKD. CDR3 loop: CAISAGVGDTQYF. DNA for the CDR3: TGTGCCATCAGTGCCGGCGTAGGAGATACGCAGTATTTT.

The chain employs TRBV3-1 and TRBJ2-5; TRBD2 is a possible D gene (6 bases). The CDR3 spans 19 residues. Trimming shortened V by 5 bases and J by 0 bases, and 25 bases separated the two germline ends. Germline CDR1 LGHDT, CDR2 YNNKEL (reference sequence). The CDR3 bases are TGTGCCAGCAGCGGGGAGGAGGAAAAACCCGTTAGGTACCAAGAGACCCAGTACTTC. Its protein is CASSGEEEKPVRYQETQYF.

This rearrangement joins TRBV5-1 to TRBJ2-1; D might be TRBD2 (7 bases). The CDR3 spans 16 residues. The V gene lost 4 bases and the J gene lost 8 bases, with 22 bases spanning the gap. Per the germline V gene, CDR1 is SGHRS and CDR2 is YFSETQ. The CDR3 coding sequence is TGCGCCAGCAGCCCATCGTCCCCCGGGGGGCAATATGAGCAGTTCTTC. Residues: CASSPSSPGGQYEQFF.

Points on this clonotype: One junction end disagrees with the germline gene, perhaps due to a read error. V usage is TRBV4-2 and J usage is TRBJ2-5, with D possibly matching TRBD2 (6 bases). The CDR3 covers 17 residues. CDR1 and CDR2 from the germline V gene are LGHNA and YNFKEQ. This CDR3 is CASNQGSAGSEGETQYF. CDR3 nucleotides: TGTGCCAGCAACCAAGGATCAGCGGGCAGCGAAGGGGAGACCCAGTACTTC.

The chain couples TRBV14 to TRBJ2-5; D might be TRBD1 (6 bases). The DNA end is a closer match to TRBJ2-7, so the J assignment may be wrong. Germline V CDR1 and CDR2: SGHDN, FVKESK. The CDR3 length is 15 residues. CDR3 nucleotides: TGTGCCAGCAGCCAAGAACCAGGGGCATTCTACGAGCAGTACTTC. This sequence encodes CASSQEPGAFYEQYF.

The V call is TRBV9, the J call TRBJ2-2; the D gene is possibly TRBD2 (7 bases). Germline V gene data show CDR1 as SGDLS and CDR2 as YYNGEE. There are 17 residues in the CDR3. V was cut by 5 bases and J by 4 bases, with 21 bases left in between. The CDR3 bases are TGTGCCAGCAGTGCCTATGGTGGGGGGGCAGTCACCGGGGAGCTGTTTTTT. Encoded protein: CASSAYGGGAVTGELFF.

V and J are TRBV12-3 or TRBV12-4 and TRBJ2-3, with 8 bases that match TRBD2. This CDR3 is 15 amino acids long. J gave up 1 base and V 3 bases, and 3 bases lay outside the gene matches. CDR3 loop: CASSLPRGGTDTQYF. CDR3 DNA: TGTGCCAGCAGTTTGCCGCGGGGGGGCACAGATACGCAGTATTTT.

The rearrangement links TRBV20-1 to TRBJ2-1; D tentatively fits TRBD1 or TRBD2 (6 bases each). The CDR3 covers 11 residues. The V end was cut by 5 bases, the J end by 8 bases, with 10 bases between. Germline CDR1 and CDR2: DFQATT and SNEGSKA (reference sequence). For the CDR3, the DNA is TGCAGTGCTGGGGGGCCAGATGAGCAGTTCTTC. Amino acids: CSAGGPDEQFF.

The chain recombines TRBV28 with TRBJ2-5; the D gene is possibly TRBD2 (5 bases). The germline V gene has CDR1 MDHEN and CDR2 SYDVKM. The CDR3 sequence is 15 residues long. Deletions cut 1 base from V and 4 bases from J, with 13 bases between. CDR3 DNA: TGTGCCAGCAGTTTATCGTTAGCGCCGCGAGAGACCCAGTACTTC. This sequence encodes CASSLSLAPRETQYF.

The chain has TRBV4-1 and TRBJ2-1; D possibly corresponds to TRBD1 (6 bases). The CDR3 is made up of 13 amino acids. V was clipped by 1 base and J by 6 bases, with 7 bases between them. Germline V gives CDR1 MGHRA, CDR2 YSYEKL. CDR3 in DNA: TGCGCCAGCAGCCAAGTACAGGGCAATGAGCAGTTCTTC. This encodes CASSQVQGNEQFF.

J is TRBJ2-3 and V is TRBV7-9, with TRBD2 matching 7 bases. Trimming removed 6 bases from V and 5 bases from J; junction bases left unmatched: 11. The CDR3 runs to 15 residues. CDR1 is SEHNR and CDR2 is FQNEAQ in the germline V gene (reference sequence). DNA for the CDR3: TGTGCCAGCAGAATGGCCCGGGGAGGGCGAGATACGCAGTATTTT. Protein: CASRMARGGRDTQYF.